The present entry profiles one TCR beta chain with its context. Its antigen target is currently unknown. One base away there is no much larger clone; base qualities are not given. These data originate in a study of T cell repertoires in cytomegalovirus infection (dated by TCRdb to between 2018 and 2021). A note on the overall study: The HLA type of each donor mattered for the analysis, because public TCR beta signatures pointed to carriage of CMV infection along with the matching HLA type.

Study-wide conclusions, independent of this receptor: Carriers of CMV infection plus the relevant HLA type were discriminated by the cumulative frequency of public TCR beta family members in the study cohort and in an independent approximately 400-donor cohort. The ex vivo response was dominated by HLA-C-restricted CMV-specific TCR beta clonotypes, and the single most frequent clonotype in two of eight donors was supplied by these HLA-C-restricted clonotypes.

The CDR3 spans 14 residues, from the cysteine through the phenylalanine. Solely the CDR3 DNA is kept, with 42 bases framed from the first base. Looking up the germline V gene yields CDR1 SGHTA and CDR2 FQGNSA. V and J are truncated by 2 bases and 3 bases respectively, leaving an intervening sequence of 10 bases. Reads for this sample came from an Illumina HiSeq 1500. Through fastp at Q25 and MiXCR, TCRdb rebuilt clones from the public reads, retaining in-frame beta chains. A single entry per CDR3 protein holds the most common genes and DNA from its merged rows. The sample has some 300,000 distinct CDR3 sequences on record, 9.6% of them singletons. The ten top clones hold approximately 2.3% of the sample.

This TCR was recovered from a human donor in good health (CMV status not recorded). Some clones in this sample may be carry-over from other donors' samples. In this chain, TRBV7-2 is recombined with TRBJ1-1; no D gene can be assigned with confidence. Input material: PBMCs. The DNA sequence is as follows: TGTGCCAGCAGCTTATCCCTAGTCCACACTGAAGCTTTCTTT. Its protein reads: CASSLSLVHTEAFF.